The 2 T cell receptor beta chains reported below all come from one sample, sequenced in a study of cytomegalovirus exposure and HLA in healthy donors (dated by TCRdb to 2015 to 2018). Library creation used the immunoSEQ multiplex PCR assay. For the multiplex PCR, a mixture combining 60 forward primers for TCR Vbeta segments and 13 reverse primers for TCR Jbeta segments was used. Here the immuneACCESS table is served through TCRdb, limited to in-frame sequences with V and J called. Missing clones are a known gap in these copies; in checked studies unresolved V genes cover under half, and the rest lacks a known reason. For this sample there are under 200,000 clones; about three quarters appear just once. The ten top clones hold over 2.5% of the sample. Specimen: PBMCs. The receptors derive from a woman aged 35 to 49 in good health and CMV-seropositive.

The J gene is TRBJ2-5, the V gene TRBV5-1; D call uncertain. Trimming took 3 bases from V and 3 from J, leaving 12 bases between them. The CDR3 consists of 14 residues. Germline CDR1 reads SGHRS; CDR2 reads YFSETQ. The CDR3 coding sequence is TGCGCCAGCAGCTCTGGTCGGCGGAAAGAGACCCAGTACTTC. Translated: CASSSGRRKETQYF. Drawing the rest from reference TRBV5-1 and TRBJ2-5, the complete variable domain is KAGVTQTPRYLIKTRGQQVTLSCSPISGHRSVSWYQQTPGQGLQFLFEYFSETQRNKGNFPGRFSGRQFSNSRSEMNVSTLELGDSALYLCASSSGRRKETQYFGPGTRLLVL.

The chain combines TRBV6-1 with TRBJ1-2; D not certain. Germline lookup yields CDR1 MNHNS and CDR2 SASEGT. The CDR3 consists of 12 residues. Trimming cost V 2 bases and J 5 bases, with 6 bases left between them. This CDR3 is CASSEMQYGYTF. The CDR3 nucleotides are TGTGCCAGCAGTGAAATGCAGTATGGCTACACCTTC.